The clone carrying this TCR beta chain turned up a few times. Its antigen is not identified. ViraFEST expansion of antigen-specific CD4+ T cells with viral peptide pools preceded sequencing. Culturing for approximately 10 days preceded CD4+ T cell isolation. The study found no prior SARS-CoV-2 infection in the vaccine recipients, who tested negative for nucleocapsid antibodies. Libraries were prepared by immunoSEQ multiplex PCR; TCRdb keeps only in-frame clonotypes and omits some of them. The table includes over 25,000 clones, roughly two thirds detected once. The data originate from a study of vaccination effects on CD4 cells after COVID-19. The germline gives CDR1 MGHRA, CDR2 YSYEKL. J lost 3 bases, V lost 5 bases, and 9 bases had no gene match. The CDR3 contains 16 residues.

The origin of this receptor is a human donor who received a COVID-19 vaccine. The chain joins TRBV4-1 to TRBJ2-1; 8 bases line up with TRBD2. The starting material was CD4+ T cells from PBMCs cultured with SARS-CoV-2 spike peptides, obtained before COVID-19 vaccination. The CDR3 DNA reads TGCGCCAGCAGCGCCCATACTAGCGGCCACTACAATGAGCAGTTCTTC. Translation: CASSAHTSGHYNEQFF.